This TCR beta chain was captured in a study of identical twins. Overall study results and limits: Sharing of beta out-of-frame sequences by twins showed a weaker excess. Researchers caution that invariant MAIT and iNKT cells could partly confound zero-insertion analyses.

TCRdb reprocessed the 5' RACE reads with MiXCR, giving one entry per CDR3 protein. The sample contains 500,000 or so distinct CDR3 sequences, 13% to 15% of which appear only once. The CDR3 runs 15 residues. Germline CDR1 reads MDHEN; CDR2 reads SYDVKM. V gave up 9 bases and J gave up 4 bases; unmatched junction bases: 12. This clonotype has only a few counts. Antigen: not known. These same data were also listed under a study on yellow fever vaccine responses in identical twins.

The chain recombines TRBV28 with TRBJ2-3, with TRBD1 matching 8 bases. The source is a woman aged 18-29 years in good health. Sequencing input: CD4+ T cells sorted from blood. CDR3 sequence (DNA): TGTGCCAGTCCCCCCCAGGGGGCCAAACCAGATACGCAGTATTTT. It yields the protein CASPPQGAKPDTQYF. The whole variable domain, filled in from reference TRBV28 and TRBJ2-3, reads DVKVTQSSRYLVKRTGEKVFLECVQDMDHENMFWYRQDPGLGLRLIYFSYDVKMKEKGDIPEGYSVSREKKERFSLILESASTNQTSMYLCASPPQGAKPDTQYFGPGTRLTVL.